This T cell receptor beta chain was recovered during a study of T cell changes during pregnancy in multiple sclerosis. V was pared by 5 bases and J by 6 bases, with 6 bases of the junction left unmatched. Germline V lookup: CDR1 SGHVS, CDR2 FQNEAQ. This CDR3 is 13 amino acids long. Generated by immunoSEQ multiplex PCR, the TCRdb table keeps only in-frame clones and is missing some. The table has tens of thousands of clones, more than 85% seen once. Sample: peripheral blood, taken in the first trimester of pregnancy. This sequence originates from a female donor with multiple sclerosis, enrolled in a pregnancy study. The genes are TRBV7-8 and TRBJ1-2; 7 bases line up with TRBD1. The CDR3 DNA reads TGTGCCAGCAGCCCCCTGACAGGGAATGGCTACACCTTC. It encodes CASSPLTGNGYTF. The full variable domain, in which reference TRBV7-8 and TRBJ1-2 provide the parts outside the CDR3, is GAGVSQSPRYKVAKRGQDVALRCDPISGHVSLFWYQQALGQGPEFLTYFQNEAQLDKSGLPSDRFFAERPEGSVSTLKIQRTQQEDSAVYLCASSPLTGNGYTFGSGTRLTVV.